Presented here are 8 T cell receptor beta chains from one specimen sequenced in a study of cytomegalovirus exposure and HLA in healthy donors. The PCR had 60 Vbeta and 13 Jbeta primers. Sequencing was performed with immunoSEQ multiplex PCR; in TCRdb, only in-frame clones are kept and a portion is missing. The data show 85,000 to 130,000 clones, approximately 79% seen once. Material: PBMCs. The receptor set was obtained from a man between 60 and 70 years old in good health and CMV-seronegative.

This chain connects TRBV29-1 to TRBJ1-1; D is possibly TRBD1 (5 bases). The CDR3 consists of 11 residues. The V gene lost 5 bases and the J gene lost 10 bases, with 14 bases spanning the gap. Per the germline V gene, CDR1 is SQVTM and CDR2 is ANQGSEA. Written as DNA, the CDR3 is TGCAGCGTTCATCAGGGATTTAGAGCTTTCTTT. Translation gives CSVHQGFRAFF. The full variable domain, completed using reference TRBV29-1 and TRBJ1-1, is SAVISQKPSRDICQRGTSLTIQCQVDSQVTMMFWYRQQPGQSLTLIATANQGSEATYESGFVIDKFPISRPNLTFSTLTVSNMSPEDSSIYLCSVHQGFRAFFGQGTRLTVV.

For the CDR3, the DNA is TGTGCCAGCAGTTACTCCGAGACAGGGTCCTATGGCTACACCTTC. Encoded protein: CASSYSETGSYGYTF. The V gene is TRBV6-5, the J gene TRBJ1-2; 7 bases line up with TRBD1. Germline CDR1 and CDR2: MNHEY and SVGAGI. The junction had 5 bases not matched to a gene; V was cut back by 0 bases and J by 4 bases. This CDR3 has 15 residues.

The CDR3 here is CASSPSGAGSGNTIYF. The CDR3 DNA is TGTGCCAGCAGCCCATCCGGCGCGGGCTCTGGAAACACCATATATTTT. The V gene is TRBV28, the J gene TRBJ1-3; no definite D call. Looked up from germline, CDR1 is MDHEN and CDR2 is SYDVKM. This CDR3 is built from 16 residues. The V end was cut by 6 bases, the J end by 0 bases, with 15 bases between.

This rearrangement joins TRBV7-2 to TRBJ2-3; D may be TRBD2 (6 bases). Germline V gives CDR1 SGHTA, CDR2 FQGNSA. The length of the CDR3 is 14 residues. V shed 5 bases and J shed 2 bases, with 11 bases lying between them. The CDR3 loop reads CASSRDSYTDTQYF. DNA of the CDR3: TGTGCCAGCAGCCGGGACTCCTACACAGATACGCAGTATTTT.

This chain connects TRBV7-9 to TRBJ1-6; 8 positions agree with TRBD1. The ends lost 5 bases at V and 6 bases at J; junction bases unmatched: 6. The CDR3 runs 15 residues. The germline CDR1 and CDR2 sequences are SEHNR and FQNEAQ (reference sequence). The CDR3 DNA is TGTGCCAGCAGCACCGGACAGGGAAGTAATTCACCCCTCCACTTT. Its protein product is CASSTGQGSNSPLHF.

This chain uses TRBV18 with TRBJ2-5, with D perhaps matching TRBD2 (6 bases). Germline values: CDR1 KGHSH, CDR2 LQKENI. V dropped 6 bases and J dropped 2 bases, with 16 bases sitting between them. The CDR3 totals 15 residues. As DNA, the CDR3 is TGTGCCAGCTCCTACCGGGGAGGACGACAAGAGACCCAGTACTTC. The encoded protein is CASSYRGGRQETQYF.

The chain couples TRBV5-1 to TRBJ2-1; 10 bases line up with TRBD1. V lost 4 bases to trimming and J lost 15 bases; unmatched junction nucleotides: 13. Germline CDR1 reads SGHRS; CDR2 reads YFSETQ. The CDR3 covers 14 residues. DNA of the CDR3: TGCGCCAGCAGCATCGGACAGGGGGGCGGGGTGCCGTTCTTC. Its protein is CASSIGQGGGVPFF.

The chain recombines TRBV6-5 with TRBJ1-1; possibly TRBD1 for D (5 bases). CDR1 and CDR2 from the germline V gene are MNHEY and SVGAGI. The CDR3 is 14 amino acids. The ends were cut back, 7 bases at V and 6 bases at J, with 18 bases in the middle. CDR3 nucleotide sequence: TGTGCCAGCATCAAACCGGGGGGGATCGCTGAAGCTTTCTTT. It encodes CASIKPGGIAEAFF.